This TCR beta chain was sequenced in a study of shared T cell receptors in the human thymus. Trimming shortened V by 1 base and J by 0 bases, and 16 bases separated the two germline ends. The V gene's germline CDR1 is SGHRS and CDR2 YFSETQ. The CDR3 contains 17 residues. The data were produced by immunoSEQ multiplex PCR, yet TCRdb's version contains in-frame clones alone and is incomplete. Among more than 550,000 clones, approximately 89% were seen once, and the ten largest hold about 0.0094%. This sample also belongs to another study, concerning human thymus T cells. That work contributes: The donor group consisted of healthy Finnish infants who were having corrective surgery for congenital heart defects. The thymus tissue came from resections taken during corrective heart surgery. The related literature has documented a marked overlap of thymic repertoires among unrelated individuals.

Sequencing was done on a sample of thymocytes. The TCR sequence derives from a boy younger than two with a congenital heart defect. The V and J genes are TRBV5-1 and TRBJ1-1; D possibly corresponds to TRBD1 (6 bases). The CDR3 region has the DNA TGCGCCAGCAGCTTGACAGGGAGGGGCCGGTTGAACACTGAAGCTTTCTTT. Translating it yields CASSLTGRGRLNTEAFF.